A selection of T cell receptor beta chains follows, all from one sample in a study of T cell responses to AZD1222 COVID-19 vaccine. Some clones are missing from TCRdb's copy, which holds only in-frame ones; the method was immunoSEQ multiplex PCR. The table includes 130,000 to 150,000 clones, roughly 90% detected once. The sequencing here drew on peripheral blood, taken 28 days after the second dose of the MenACWY control vaccine. The receptors stem from an adult who received the MenACWY meningococcal vaccine as a control. Each CDR3 is given with its conserved first and last residue. D genes are given only for firm matches. Only some rows state a clone size, as once, few, many or a class for expanded clones.

>TRBV19|-|TRBJ2-5|TRBD2
TGTGCCAGTAGAAGAACCGTTGGGGAGGGAGAGACCCAGTACTTC
CASRRTVGEGETQYF
>TRBV6-2/TRBV6-3|once|TRBJ2-1|-
TGTGCCAGCAGTCGAACCCAGCGCTCTGAGCAGTTCTTC
CASSRTQRSEQFF
>TRBV7-2|-|TRBJ1-1|-
TGTGCCAGCAGCTACGGAAGAACTGAAGCTTTCTTT
CASSYGRTEAFF
>TRBV19|-|TRBJ1-2|-
TGTGCCAGTAGCCCCTCACAGAACTATGGCTACACCTTC
CASSPSQNYGYTF
>TRBV6-2/TRBV6-3|-|TRBJ2-1|-
TGTGCCAGCAGTTTATCGGGGAATGAGCAGTTCTTC
CASSLSGNEQFF
>TRBV18|-|TRBJ2-7|-
TGTGCCAGCTCACCACTCCAGGGACTGTCCTACGAGCAGTACTTC
CASSPLQGLSYEQYF
>TRBV20-1|-|TRBJ2-1|-
TGCAGTGCTAGTATTATAGACGGTGAGCAGTTCTTC
CSASIIDGEQFF
>TRBV7-2|-|TRBJ2-7|-
TGTGCCAGCAGCTTACTTGACGTACTCGGGGAGTTCAACTACGAGCAGTACTTC
CASSLLDVLGEFNYEQYF
>TRBV5-4|-|TRBJ1-1|-
TGTGCCAGCAGCTTGCTGTCGGCTGAAGCTTTCTTT
CASSLLSAEAFF
>TRBV18|-|TRBJ2-2|-
TGTGCCAGCTCACCGGGCAGGGGTGACGCCGGGGAGCTGTTTTTT
CASSPGRGDAGELFF
>TRBV28|-|TRBJ2-5|TRBD1
TGTGCCAGCAGTGGCAGGGGGCCAGAGACCCAGTACTTC
CASSGRGPETQYF
>TRBV18|-|TRBJ1-2|-
TGTGCCAGCTCACCACAGATAGATGCCTATGGCTACACCTTC
CASSPQIDAYGYTF
>TRBV7-2|-|TRBJ1-1|TRBD1
TGTGCCAGCAGCACCAGAAGGGGGCTCACTGAAGCTTTCTTT
CASSTRRGLTEAFF
>TRBV11-2|-|TRBJ2-3|-
TGTGCCAGCAGCTTGTGGCTAGCCACGCGCACAGATACGCAGTATTTT
CASSLWLATRTDTQYF
>TRBV11-3|-|TRBJ2-3|TRBD2
TGTGCCAGCAGCTTGGGACTAGCGGGAGGAAGTACAGATACGCAGTATTTT
CASSLGLAGGSTDTQYF
>TRBV7-2|once|TRBJ2-7|TRBD2
TGTGCCAGCAGCTTTAGGACTAGCGCACCCTACGAGCAGTACTTC
CASSFRTSAPYEQYF
>TRBV11-3|-|TRBJ1-1|-
TGTGCCAGCAGCCCAACCGGGACACCTACTGAAGCTTTCTTT
CASSPTGTPTEAFF
>TRBV6-5|-|TRBJ1-5|-
TGTGCCAGCAGTTACTCGAGAGGGTTTCAGCCCCAGCATTTT
CASSYSRGFQPQHF
>TRBV18|-|TRBJ1-6|-
TGTGCCAGCTCAATTCGTGGCGTGGGGAGCTCCTATAATTCACCCCTCCACTTT
CASSIRGVGSSYNSPLHF
>TRBV5-1|-|TRBJ2-5|-
TGCGCCAGCAGCGAGGGCAGGGAGGTAGAGACCCAGTACTTC
CASSEGREVETQYF
>TRBV7-2|once|TRBJ2-7|TRBD2
TGTGCCAGCAGTTTGGGACTAGCGGGAGCATCCGAGCAGTACTTC
CASSLGLAGASEQYF
>TRBV5-6|-|TRBJ1-1|-
TGTGCCAGCAGCTCGCTCCGGACAGCGAACACTGAAGCTTTCTTT
CASSSLRTANTEAFF
>TRBV2|-|TRBJ2-7|-
TGTGCCAGCAGTGGAGATGGACAGCACTCCTACGAGCAGTACTTC
CASSGDGQHSYEQYF
>TRBV5-1|-|TRBJ2-1|-
TGCGCCAGCAGCTCGAGCGGCTACCGCTCCTACAATGAGCAGTTCTTC
CASSSSGYRSYNEQFF
>TRBV30|-|TRBJ2-5|TRBD1
TGTGCCTGGGGCCGGACAGGGACCTTCCAAGAGACCCAGTACTTC
CAWGRTGTFQETQYF
>TRBV7-3|once|TRBJ2-3|-
TGTGCCAGCAGCCTCCCCGGGGAAAATACGCAGTATTTT
CASSLPGENTQYF
>TRBV5-6|-|TRBJ1-2|-
TGTGCCAGCCGCTTTGGCCAGAACTATGGCTACACCTTC
CASRFGQNYGYTF
>TRBV6-5|-|TRBJ1-1|TRBD1
TGTGCCAGCAGTCAGGGGGCGCACACTGAAGCTTTCTTT
CASSQGAHTEAFF
>TRBV30|once|TRBJ1-2|-
TGTGCCTGGAGTGTCAACGCTAACTATGGCTACACCTTC
CAWSVNANYGYTF
>TRBV9|-|TRBJ2-3|-
TGTGCCAGCAGCGTATGGAGGGGGGGCACAGATACGCAGTATTTT
CASSVWRGGTDTQYF
>TRBV11-2|-|TRBJ1-1|-
TGTGCCAGCAGCTTAGTGACAGGAGGCACTGAAGCTTTCTTT
CASSLVTGGTEAFF
>TRBV7-3|-|TRBJ1-1|-
TGTGCCAGCAGCCTCAGGGGTGGGGATGAAGCTTTCTTT
CASSLRGGDEAFF
>TRBV4-2|-|TRBJ2-7|TRBD1
TGTGCCAGCAGCCAAGCCAGGGGGCAGAGCGAGCAGTACTTC
CASSQARGQSEQYF
>TRBV6-5|-|TRBJ1-1|-
TGTGCCAGCACCCGCCGGCAGACGGACACTGAAGCTTTCTTT
CASTRRQTDTEAFF
>TRBV19|-|TRBJ1-1|TRBD1
TGTGCCAGTAGTAGTTTCCCAGGGGGGAACACTGAAGCTTTCTTT
CASSSFPGGNTEAFF
>TRBV5-1|-|TRBJ1-1|-
TGCGCCAGCAGCTTTCGGGGTGGGGACACTGAAGCTTTCTTT
CASSFRGGDTEAFF
>TRBV9|-|TRBJ2-2|-
TGTGCCAGCAGCGTAGGACTAACGGGCACCGGGGAGCTGTTTTTT
CASSVGLTGTGELFF
>TRBV4-3|-|TRBJ2-3|-
TGCGCCAGCAGCCAAGGACCACGACACTTGGTCACAGATACGCAGTATTTT
CASSQGPRHLVTDTQYF
>TRBV5-1|-|TRBJ1-2|TRBD1
TGCGCCAGCAGCTCCTCAGGGGGCGATCTGGTTCTCTATGGCTACACCTTC
CASSSSGGDLVLYGYTF
>TRBV5-4|-|TRBJ2-7|TRBD1
TGTGCCAGCAGCCCGGGACAGGGGCCCTACGAGCAGTACTTC
CASSPGQGPYEQYF
>TRBV7-2|-|TRBJ2-3|-
TGTGCCAGCAGCTTAGACGCCGGGCCTAGCACAGATACGCAGTATTTT
CASSLDAGPSTDTQYF
>TRBV3-1/TRBV3-2|-|TRBJ2-6|-
TGTGCCAGCAGCCGACGACTTCGGGGGCCCGGGGCCAACGTCCTGACTTTC
CASSRRLRGPGANVLTF
>TRBV19|-|TRBJ1-2|-
TGTGCCAGTAGTATTTTATCGGCGGTAATGGACTACACCTTC
CASSILSAVMDYTF
>TRBV3-1/TRBV3-2|-|TRBJ2-7|-
TGTGCCAGCAGCTTCGGGGGCGGGGGCCCTACCTACGAGCAGTACTTC
CASSFGGGGPTYEQYF
>TRBV20-1|-|TRBJ2-1|-
TGCAGTGCTAGTGGTCCAGAGACCTACAATGAGCAGTTCTTC
CSASGPETYNEQFF
>TRBV6-2/TRBV6-3|-|TRBJ1-1|-
TGTGCCAGCAGTTACCCTACAGGGTTGGGTGAAGCTTTCTTT
CASSYPTGLGEAFF
>TRBV9|-|TRBJ1-4|-
TGTGCCAGCAGCGAGGGGAAGAGGAATGAAAAACTGTTTTTT
CASSEGKRNEKLFF
>TRBV3-1/TRBV3-2|-|TRBJ1-2|-
TGTGCCAGCAGCCACGGCAGGAGGGACTACACCTTC
CASSHGRRDYTF
>TRBV5-1|-|TRBJ2-5|TRBD2
TGCGCCAGCAGTTTTGGACTAGCGTTTCAAGAGACCCAGTACTTC
CASSFGLAFQETQYF
>TRBV12-3/TRBV12-4|-|TRBJ2-2|-
TGTGCCAGCAGTCCAAACACCGGGGAGCTGTTTTTT
CASSPNTGELFF
>TRBV6-5|-|TRBJ1-1|-
TGTGCCAGCAGTTACTCGAGGCCGCCTGACACTGAAGCTTTCTTT
CASSYSRPPDTEAFF
>TRBV5-1|-|TRBJ2-3|TRBD1
TGCGCCAGCAGCGGGAAGGACAGGGCAACAGATACGCAGTATTTT
CASSGKDRATDTQYF
>TRBV4-2|-|TRBJ1-3|-
TGTGCCAGCAGCCAAGAAAGGGGAAACACCATATATTTT
CASSQERGNTIYF